The 32 T cell receptor beta chains in this list originate from one sample, sequenced in a study of shared clonotypes between healthy human individuals. Here immunoSEQ multiplex PCR was the method, and the copy in TCRdb shows in-frame clones only, minus some. This table has roughly 760,000 clones, around 74% appearing once. Source material: memory CD4+ T cells sorted from blood. Documented subset: CD45RA-negative fraction. Receptor source: a woman in her 30s in good health.

The V gene is TRBV6-1, the J gene TRBJ2-1; a possible D gene is TRBD1 (5 bases). Germline V gene sequence: CDR1 MNHNS, CDR2 SASEGT. CDR3 length: 14 residues. V was cut by 9 bases and J by 4 bases, with 16 bases left in between. The CDR3 DNA is TGTGCCAGTACCTGGGGCAGGACATACAATGAGCAGTTCTTC. Its protein is CASTWGRTYNEQFF.

This clone has a count of ten or more. This sequence joins TRBV30 and TRBJ2-1, with D perhaps matching TRBD2 (6 bases). The length of the CDR3 is 16 residues. Deletions cut 3 bases from V and 1 base from J, with 16 bases between. Looked up from germline, CDR1 is GTSNPN and CDR2 is SVGIG (reference sequence). In DNA form, the CDR3 reads TGTGCCTGGAGCCCCACGTGGGGGGTTTCCTACAATGAGCAGTTCTTC. This gives the protein CAWSPTWGVSYNEQFF.

The chain carries TRBV2 and TRBJ2-7; weak D call: TRBD1 (6 bases). V dropped 4 bases and J dropped 4 bases, with 14 bases sitting between them. CDR3 size: 14 residues. Germline CDR1 is SNHLY and CDR2 is FYNNEI. This chain's CDR3 is CASSGQVIIYEQYF. The CDR3 bases are TGTGCCAGCAGTGGACAGGTGATTATTTACGAGCAGTACTTC.

The sample holds one count of this clone. The J gene is TRBJ2-7, the V gene TRBV28; TRBD1 matches at 7 bases. This CDR3 has 13 amino acids. Germline V gene data show CDR1 as MDHEN and CDR2 as SYDVKM. The trim removed 6 bases at V and 6 bases at J, leaving 8 bases unmatched. The CDR3 spells CASSQGQRLEQYF. CDR3 nucleotides: TGTGCCAGCAGCCAGGGACAGCGGCTCGAGCAGTACTTC.

This chain links TRBV27 with TRBJ1-2, with D maybe TRBD1 (6 bases). Germline CDR1 is MNHEY and CDR2 is SMNVEV (reference sequence). The CDR3 is 16 amino acids. Trimming shortened V by 5 bases and J by 0 bases, and 16 bases separated the two germline ends. This CDR3 is CASSTTTGSANYGYTF. The CDR3 nucleotides are TGTGCCAGCAGTACGACTACAGGGTCAGCTAACTATGGCTACACCTTC.

As to this clone: Sequence at one end of the junction differs from germline and may be a read error. The chain couples TRBV7-2 to TRBJ2-7; 7 bases map to TRBD2. This CDR3 is built from 14 residues. Germline V gene sequence: CDR1 SGHTA, CDR2 FQGNSA. The CDR3 DNA is TGTGCCAGCCGGGCGGGAGAAGTCTCCTACGGGCAGTACTTC. Translating it yields CASRAGEVSYGQYF.

V gene TRBV10-3 combines with J gene TRBJ2-1; D remains ambiguous. There are 13 residues in the CDR3. Trimming cost V 7 bases and J 10 bases, with 17 bases left between them. Germline V gene sequence: CDR1 ENHRY, CDR2 SYGVKD. The CDR3 nucleotides are TGTGCCATCACGCCCTCCCTGAGTCGGGAGCAGTTCTTC. It yields the protein CAITPSLSREQFF.

The chain has TRBV5-1 and TRBJ2-6; 10 bases match TRBD2. The CDR3 length is 18 residues. In germline, CDR1 is SGHRS, CDR2 YFSETQ. V was pared by 2 bases and J by 0 bases, with 5 bases of the junction left unmatched. CDR3 residues: CASSFSGRKSSGANVLTF. CDR3 nucleotide sequence: TGCGCCAGCAGCTTTAGCGGGAGGAAGAGCTCTGGGGCCAACGTCCTGACTTTC. The full variable domain, its missing parts supplied by reference TRBV5-1 and TRBJ2-6, is KAGVTQTPRYLIKTRGQQVTLSCSPISGHRSVSWYQQTPGQGLQFLFEYFSETQRNKGNFPGRFSGRQFSNSRSEMNVSTLELGDSALYLCASSFSGRKSSGANVLTFGAGSRLTVL.

The rearrangement joins TRBV7-3 to TRBJ2-3, with 9 bases matching TRBD2. V gave up 4 bases and J gave up 4 bases; unmatched junction bases: 9. Germline lookup yields CDR1 SGHTA and CDR2 FQGTGA. CDR3 length: 16 amino acids. The CDR3: CASSSQVAGVADTQYF. The CDR3 region has the DNA TGTGCCAGCAGCTCCCAAGTAGCGGGAGTGGCAGATACGCAGTATTTT.

The J gene is TRBJ2-6, the V gene TRBV28; 9 bases are a match to TRBD2. CDR1 MDHEN and CDR2 SYDVKM come from the germline V gene. V lost 5 bases to trimming and J lost 0 bases; unmatched junction nucleotides: 5. The CDR3 consists of 17 residues. The CDR3 nucleotides read TGTGCCAGCAGTCATAGCGGGAGCAGCTCTGGGGCCAACGTCCTGACTTTC. It is translated as CASSHSGSSSGANVLTF.

Worth noting for this clone: One junction end disagrees with the germline gene, perhaps due to a read error. This rearrangement joins TRBV9 to TRBJ1-3, with a weak D call TRBD1 (6 bases). CDR3 size: 14 residues. The germline CDR1 and CDR2 sequences are SGDLS and YYNGEE. The CDR3 loop reads CASSGRGAGSTIYF. The CDR3 bases are TGTGCCAGCAGCGGCAGGGGTGCGGGAAGCACCATATATTTT.

This clone was detected a few times. The chain has TRBV5-6 and TRBJ1-1; D not resolved. The CDR3 length is 14 residues. The germline V gene has CDR1 SGHDT and CDR2 YYEEEE. V gave up 0 bases and J gave up 1 base, with 7 bases separating them. CDR3 sequence (DNA): TGTGCCAGCAGCTTGGGACCGAGGAACACTGAAGCTTTCTTT. Protein sequence: CASSLGPRNTEAFF.

J is TRBJ1-5 and V is TRBV27; D unclear. Trimming took off 2 bases at V and 9 bases at J, with 14 bases between the two ends. This CDR3 is built from 14 residues. The germline CDR1 and CDR2 sequences are MNHEY and SMNVEV (reference sequence). The CDR3 DNA reads as TGTGCCAGCAGTTTAATCGTAGGGAGGCCGCCCCAGCATTTT. It codes for CASSLIVGRPPQHF.

This clone was picked up one time. The chain combines TRBV30 with TRBJ2-5, with 13 bases that match TRBD2. V shed 5 bases and J 5 bases; nucleotides not matched to a gene: 5. Germline values: CDR1 GTSNPN, CDR2 SVGIG (reference sequence). This CDR3 is 14 amino acids long. CDR3 DNA sequence: TGTGCCTGGGATACTAGCGGGAGGGCCGAGACCCAGTACTTC. It codes for CAWDTSGRAETQYF.

The chain carries TRBV5-1 and TRBJ2-1; 8 bases fit TRBD2. Losses at the gene ends were 3 bases for V and 5 bases for J; bases not matched to a gene: 10. Germline V lookup: CDR1 SGHRS, CDR2 YFSETQ. The length of the CDR3 is 16 residues. This chain's CDR3 is CASSSHPGLGDNEQFF. CDR3 in DNA: TGCGCCAGCAGCTCTCATCCGGGACTAGGGGACAATGAGCAGTTCTTC.

J is TRBJ1-5 and V is TRBV28; the D gene is possibly TRBD1 (6 bases). This CDR3 has 15 residues. Looked up from germline, CDR1 is MDHEN and CDR2 is SYDVKM. V was shortened by 5 bases and J by 4 bases, with 15 bases between the two germline ends. Here the CDR3 reads CASSSRGWVNQPQHF. CDR3 nucleotides: TGTGCCAGCAGTAGCAGGGGATGGGTAAATCAGCCCCAGCATTTT.

This clone was counted between two and nine times. This rearrangement joins TRBV28 to TRBJ1-1; possibly TRBD1 for D (5 bases). V shed 9 bases and J shed 0 bases, with 17 bases lying between them. The CDR3 totals 15 residues. The germline CDR1 and CDR2 sequences are MDHEN and SYDVKM. CDR3 sequence: CASYNGATMNTEAFF. The DNA of the CDR3 is TGTGCCAGTTACAACGGGGCAACAATGAACACTGAAGCTTTCTTT.

J is TRBJ2-2 and V is TRBV6-6; the D is unclear. The V and J ends lost 3 bases and 6 bases respectively, with 5 bases between them. Germline V gene lookup returns CDR1 MNHNY and CDR2 SVGAGI (reference sequence). CDR3 length: 12 residues. This CDR3 is CASSYSAGELFF. The CDR3 DNA follows: TGTGCCAGCAGTTATAGTGCCGGGGAGCTGTTTTTT.

The chain carries TRBV30 and TRBJ2-1; 8 bases fit TRBD2. Germline-derived CDR1 and CDR2 are GTSNPN and SVGIG (reference sequence). The ends lost 3 bases at V and 9 bases at J; junction bases unmatched: 7. The CDR3 covers 13 residues. The CDR3 reads CAWRGPSGPEQFF. The DNA of the CDR3 is TGTGCCTGGAGGGGACCTAGCGGGCCTGAGCAGTTCTTC.

In this sample, this clone turned up a few times. The J gene is TRBJ2-7, the V gene TRBV2; D gene unclear. V lost 4 bases and J 0 bases, leaving 10 bases between the germline ends. Per germline, CDR1 SNHLY and CDR2 FYNNEI. This CDR3 is built from 14 residues. The CDR3 sequence is CASSVRSYSYEQYF. Here the CDR3 DNA reads TGTGCCAGCAGTGTCCGATCTTACTCCTACGAGCAGTACTTC.

The chain combines TRBV27 with TRBJ1-1, with 8 bases fitting TRBD1. V gave up 3 bases and J gave up 2 bases; unmatched junction bases: 5. The CDR3 contains 15 residues. In germline, CDR1 is MNHEY, CDR2 SMNVEV (reference sequence). CDR3 region: CASSLARGRNTEAFF. DNA for the CDR3: TGTGCCAGCAGTTTGGCCAGGGGGCGAAACACTGAAGCTTTCTTT.

The chain links TRBV21-1 to TRBJ1-5; no DNA check was done on the table's D call, TRBD1. TRBV21-1 is tagged as a pseudogene. This CDR3 comprises 18 residues. CDR3 amino acids: CASSKGRGRFLFRQPQHF. The CDR3, as DNA: TGTGCCAGCAGCAAAGGTAGGGGTCGGTTTTTGTTTCGTCAGCCCCAGCATTTT.

The chain joins TRBV6-1 to TRBJ2-7; D is unclear. From germline, CDR1 is MNHNS and CDR2 SASEGT. CDR3 length equals 10 residues. V gave up 6 bases and J gave up 9 bases, with 9 bases separating them. The CDR3 is CASRVDWQYF. The CDR3 DNA reads as TGTGCCAGCAGGGTAGATTGGCAGTACTTC.

Concerning this clone itself: The sample contains more than one DNA sequence encoding this CDR3. The chain carries TRBV18 and TRBJ2-7; no clear D gene. Germline V gives CDR1 KGHSH, CDR2 LQKENI. V dropped 0 bases and J dropped 1 base, with 4 bases sitting between them. This CDR3 contains 13 residues. This CDR3 reads CASSPPSSYEQYF. In nucleotides, the CDR3 is TGTGCCAGCTCACCACCGTCTTCCTACGAGCAGTACTTC.

The chain is built from TRBV5-1 and TRBJ2-7; 9 bases agree with TRBD2. The CDR3 covers 15 residues. Per germline, CDR1 SGHRS and CDR2 YFSETQ. V lost 2 bases, J lost 2 bases, and 5 bases stayed unmatched. CDR3 nucleotides: TGCGCCAGCAGCTTCGATAGCGGGAGTCCCTACGAGCAGTACTTC. Translated: CASSFDSGSPYEQYF.

The V call is TRBV29-1, the J call TRBJ1-1, with 7 positions matching TRBD1. The CDR3 extends over 11 amino acids. The junction had 3 bases not matched to a gene; V was cut back by 4 bases and J by 7 bases. CDR1 is SQVTM and CDR2 is ANQGSEA in the germline V gene. The CDR3 loop is CSVGRTGEAFF. Written as DNA, the CDR3 is TGCAGCGTTGGCCGGACAGGTGAAGCTTTCTTT. The full variable domain, completed using reference TRBV29-1 and TRBJ1-1, is SAVISQKPSRDICQRGTSLTIQCQVDSQVTMMFWYRQQPGQSLTLIATANQGSEATYESGFVIDKFPISRPNLTFSTLTVSNMSPEDSSIYLCSVGRTGEAFFGQGTRLTVV.

A remark on this clone: This specimen includes other DNA sequences encoding the same CDR3. This rearrangement joins TRBV7-9 to TRBJ2-3; D is unclear. The V gene lost 5 bases and the J gene lost 0 bases, with 3 bases spanning the gap. The V gene's germline CDR1 is SEHNR and CDR2 FQNEAQ (reference sequence). This CDR3 is 12 amino acids long. CDR3 sequence (DNA): TGTGCCAGCAGCAGAAGCACAGATACGCAGTATTTT. It specifies CASSRSTDTQYF. Complete variable domain (other parts from reference TRBV7-9 and TRBJ2-3): DTGVSQNPRHKITKRGQNVTFRCDPISEHNRLYWYRQTLGQGPEFLTYFQNEAQLEKSRLLSDRFSAERPKGSFSTLEIQRTEQGDSAMYLCASSRSTDTQYFGPGTRLTVL.

This chain links TRBV19 with TRBJ2-1, with D possibly TRBD1 on 5 matching bases. The CDR3 extends over 16 amino acids. The germline V gene encodes CDR1 LNHDA and CDR2 SQIVND (reference sequence). V was clipped by 1 base and J by 2 bases, with 12 bases between them. The CDR3 spells CASSIVAGSAYNEQFF. CDR3 nucleotide sequence: TGTGCCAGTAGTATAGTTGCAGGGTCGGCCTACAATGAGCAGTTCTTC.

In this sample, this clone turned up a few times. The genes are TRBV5-6 and TRBJ1-2; D is undetermined. The CDR3 spans 14 residues. Germline CDR1 SGHDT, CDR2 YYEEEE. The germline V and J ends were trimmed by 4 bases and 4 bases, with 14 bases remaining between them. The CDR3 DNA reads TGTGCCAGCAGCCGGCCGGAAGGGAGCTATGGCTACACCTTC. Protein product: CASSRPEGSYGYTF.

This chain links TRBV6-1 with TRBJ2-7, with D unclear. Germline V gene sequence: CDR1 MNHNS, CDR2 SASEGT. The V end lost 3 bases, the J end lost 6 bases, and 21 bases lay between the germline ends. CDR3 length: 16 residues. The CDR3 sequence: CASSEPHTLGKGEQYF. As DNA, the CDR3 is TGTGCCAGCAGTGAGCCCCACACTCTGGGGAAGGGCGAGCAGTACTTC.

V and J are TRBV28 and TRBJ1-5, with 8 bases matching TRBD1. CDR3 length: 15 amino acids. Germline CDR1 and CDR2: MDHEN and SYDVKM. With 7 bases clipped from V and 3 bases from J, the junction kept 8 bases outside the gene matches. The CDR3 nucleotides are TGTGCCAGCACCCCACCAGGGGGCTCCAATCAGCCCCAGCATTTT. This sequence encodes CASTPPGGSNQPQHF.

This chain uses TRBV10-1 with TRBJ2-3, with 10 nucleotides matching TRBD2. Trimming took 0 bases from V and 4 from J; bases not matched to a gene: 1. The CDR3 spans 15 residues. Germline V gene data show CDR1 as WNHNN and CDR2 as SYGVQD (reference sequence). The CDR3 DNA is TGCGCCAGCAGTGAGTCTCTAGCGGGAGCAGATACGCAGTATTTT. The encoded protein is CASSESLAGADTQYF.